Listed below are T cell receptor beta chains from one sample, sequenced in a study of beta chain features in type 1 diabetes. Data came from immunoSEQ multiplex PCR; TCRdb stores just in-frame clones and leaves some out. The profile shows 250,000 or so clones, approximately 20% of them singletons. The sequencing input was naive CD4+ T cells from blood. The receptor set was obtained from a woman aged 40-49 years with type 1 diabetes. Each CDR3 is given with its conserved first and last residue. The order of the fields is J gene, D gene, V gene, clone size, CDR3 DNA, CDR3 protein. A D gene is named only where the DNA matches it firmly. Size is omitted from some rows. Given values are once, few, many or a class for expanded clones.

j_gene: TRBJ1-2; d_gene: .; v_gene: TRBV25-1; abundance: few; CDR3nt: TGTGCCAGCAGACAGTTCTATGGCTACACCTTC; CDR3aa: CASRQFYGYTF
j_gene: TRBJ2-7; d_gene: .; v_gene: TRBV25-1; abundance: .; CDR3nt: TGTGCCAGCAGTGTAAGCGGTCTTCCCTACGAGCAGTACTTC; CDR3aa: CASSVSGLPYEQYF
j_gene: TRBJ1-1; d_gene: .; v_gene: TRBV29-1; abundance: few; CDR3nt: TGCAGCGTAGAGGGGGTGTTGAACACTGAAGCTTTCTTT; CDR3aa: CSVEGVLNTEAFF
j_gene: TRBJ2-1; d_gene: TRBD2; v_gene: TRBV7-9; abundance: .; CDR3nt: TGTGCCAGCACTTCAGCGGGGAGCTCCTACAATGAGCAGTTCTTC; CDR3aa: CASTSAGSSYNEQFF
j_gene: TRBJ2-1; d_gene: .; v_gene: TRBV2; abundance: few; CDR3nt: TGTGCCAGCATAGGAACTACGTACAATGAGCAGTTCTTC; CDR3aa: CASIGTTYNEQFF
j_gene: TRBJ2-1; d_gene: .; v_gene: TRBV9; abundance: .; CDR3nt: TGTGCCAGCAGCCCGACTCTATACTCCTACAATGAGCAGTTCTTC; CDR3aa: CASSPTLYSYNEQFF
j_gene: TRBJ1-1; d_gene: .; v_gene: TRBV7-9; abundance: .; CDR3nt: TGTGCCAGCAGCGGCCAGGTGTCTTTCTTT; CDR3aa: CASSGQVSFF
j_gene: TRBJ2-1; d_gene: .; v_gene: TRBV6-5; abundance: .; CDR3nt: TGTGCCAGCAGTTCCAGGAAGGACTCCGCCTACAATGAGCAGTTCTTC; CDR3aa: CASSSRKDSAYNEQFF
j_gene: TRBJ2-7; d_gene: TRBD1; v_gene: TRBV28; abundance: .; CDR3nt: TGTGCCAGCAGCCCTGGGACAGACCTCTACGAGCAGTACTTC; CDR3aa: CASSPGTDLYEQYF
j_gene: TRBJ1-2; d_gene: .; v_gene: TRBV19; abundance: .; CDR3nt: TGTGCCAGCATCCGTGACAGGAAATTTTCCTATGGCTACACCTTC; CDR3aa: CASIRDRKFSYGYTF
j_gene: TRBJ1-1; d_gene: .; v_gene: TRBV30; abundance: .; CDR3nt: TGTGCCTCCCGACAGGTTTACACTGAAGCTTTCTTT; CDR3aa: CASRQVYTEAFF
j_gene: TRBJ2-7; d_gene: .; v_gene: TRBV11-1; abundance: .; CDR3nt: TGTGCCAGCAGCTTAGGACAGTCCTACGAGCAGTACTTC; CDR3aa: CASSLGQSYEQYF
j_gene: TRBJ1-6; d_gene: .; v_gene: TRBV7-2; abundance: .; CDR3nt: TGTGCCAGCAGCTTAGTCGGACAAGCGATGTCACCCCTCCACTTT; CDR3aa: CASSLVGQAMSPLHF
j_gene: TRBJ2-3; d_gene: .; v_gene: TRBV5-4; abundance: .; CDR3nt: TGTGCCAGCAGCTCCGGGGTTCTTAGCACAGATACGCAGTATTTT; CDR3aa: CASSSGVLSTDTQYF
j_gene: TRBJ2-5; d_gene: .; v_gene: TRBV6-5; abundance: few; CDR3nt: TGTGCCAGCAGTCCCACCGGGTCCTTTCAAGAGACCCAGTACTTC; CDR3aa: CASSPTGSFQETQYF
j_gene: TRBJ2-2; d_gene: TRBD2; v_gene: TRBV7-9; abundance: .; CDR3nt: TGTGCCAGCAGCATGGGACTACCCACCGGGGAGCTGTTTTTT; CDR3aa: CASSMGLPTGELFF
j_gene: TRBJ1-2; d_gene: .; v_gene: TRBV28; abundance: few; CDR3nt: TGTGCCAGCACCGGAATCTGGGGAGGTGGCTACACCTTC; CDR3aa: CASTGIWGGGYTF
j_gene: TRBJ2-2; d_gene: .; v_gene: TRBV7-9; abundance: few; CDR3nt: TGTGCCAGCAGCCGGGTCCTAAACACCGGGGAGCTGTTTTTT; CDR3aa: CASSRVLNTGELFF
j_gene: TRBJ2-5; d_gene: TRBD1; v_gene: TRBV28; abundance: .; CDR3nt: TGTGCCAGCAGTTTATTGTTCGGGGCAGGGGGCGCGAGGGAGACCCAGTACTTC; CDR3aa: CASSLLFGAGGARETQYF
j_gene: TRBJ1-6; d_gene: TRBD1; v_gene: TRBV6-6; abundance: few; CDR3nt: TGTGCCAGCAGCAGGGGGAATTCACCCCTCCACTTT; CDR3aa: CASSRGNSPLHF
j_gene: TRBJ2-1; d_gene: .; v_gene: TRBV29-1; abundance: few; CDR3nt: TGCAGCGTGGCCAGCGGGCAATCCTACAATGAGCAGTTCTTC; CDR3aa: CSVASGQSYNEQFF
j_gene: TRBJ2-5; d_gene: .; v_gene: TRBV15; abundance: .; CDR3nt: TGTGCCACCAGCGTCGGTCAGAGGTCGGAGACCCAGTACTTC; CDR3aa: CATSVGQRSETQYF
j_gene: TRBJ1-2; d_gene: .; v_gene: TRBV11-1; abundance: .; CDR3nt: TGTGCCAGCAGCCCCGGGACACCGACCCCTAACTATGGCTACACCTTC; CDR3aa: CASSPGTPTPNYGYTF
j_gene: TRBJ2-3; d_gene: .; v_gene: TRBV15; abundance: few; CDR3nt: TGTGCCACCAGCAGAGATGGAGGGGCGAATACGCAGTATTTT; CDR3aa: CATSRDGGANTQYF
j_gene: TRBJ2-1; d_gene: .; v_gene: TRBV19; abundance: few; CDR3nt: TGTGCCAGTAGTATCGCGGCATTCGTAGGCAATGAGCAGTTCTTC; CDR3aa: CASSIAAFVGNEQFF
j_gene: TRBJ2-5; d_gene: .; v_gene: TRBV5-1; abundance: few; CDR3nt: TGCGCCAGCAGCTTGATCCAGGCCCCGGGGGAGACCCAGTACTTC; CDR3aa: CASSLIQAPGETQYF
j_gene: TRBJ1-1; d_gene: .; v_gene: TRBV14; abundance: .; CDR3nt: TGTGCCAGCAGCCAAGTCTCGGCTGAAGCTTTCTTT; CDR3aa: CASSQVSAEAFF
j_gene: TRBJ1-1; d_gene: .; v_gene: TRBV7-9; abundance: few; CDR3nt: TGTGCCAGCAGCTTAAGGGGACAATCCGACACTGAAGCTTTCTTT; CDR3aa: CASSLRGQSDTEAFF
j_gene: TRBJ1-2; d_gene: .; v_gene: TRBV9; abundance: few; CDR3nt: TGTGCCAGCAGCCCAAGCGGCCAGAGCTATGGCTACACCTTC; CDR3aa: CASSPSGQSYGYTF
j_gene: TRBJ2-3; d_gene: TRBD2; v_gene: TRBV18; abundance: few; CDR3nt: TGTGCCAGCTCATTGGGACTAGCAGATACGCAGTATTTT; CDR3aa: CASSLGLADTQYF
j_gene: TRBJ2-1; d_gene: TRBD2; v_gene: TRBV5-1; abundance: .; CDR3nt: TGCGCCAGCAGCTTGACTAGCGGGAGTCGTGAGCAGTTCTTC; CDR3aa: CASSLTSGSREQFF
j_gene: TRBJ2-7; d_gene: .; v_gene: TRBV9; abundance: few; CDR3nt: TGTGCCAGCAGCGTAGACAGTCATTCCTACGAGCAGTACTTC; CDR3aa: CASSVDSHSYEQYF
j_gene: TRBJ1-1; d_gene: TRBD1; v_gene: TRBV7-2; abundance: .; CDR3nt: TGTGCCAGCAGCACCCACCCCGGGACAGGGAAGTTTTTT; CDR3aa: CASSTHPGTGKFF
j_gene: TRBJ2-2; d_gene: TRBD1; v_gene: TRBV10-3; abundance: .; CDR3nt: TGTGCCGCCAGGGGGCTCACCGGGGAGCTGTTTTTT; CDR3aa: CAARGLTGELFF
j_gene: TRBJ2-5; d_gene: .; v_gene: TRBV12-5; abundance: few; CDR3nt: TGTGCTAGTGCCCGATGGGCCCAAGAGACCCAGTACTTC; CDR3aa: CASARWAQETQYF
j_gene: TRBJ1-6; d_gene: .; v_gene: TRBV9; abundance: few; CDR3nt: TGTGCCAGCAGCACCGGGGGGGCGCATAATTCACCCCTCCACTTT; CDR3aa: CASSTGGAHNSPLHF
j_gene: TRBJ2-5; d_gene: .; v_gene: TRBV7-9; abundance: few; CDR3nt: TGTGCCAGCAGCCCTCGTACAGAACTCCAAGAGACCCAGTACTTC; CDR3aa: CASSPRTELQETQYF
j_gene: TRBJ1-1; d_gene: .; v_gene: TRBV2; abundance: .; CDR3nt: TGTGCCAGCACCTGGGGCACAGAAGCTTTCTTT; CDR3aa: CASTWGTEAFF
j_gene: TRBJ2-7; d_gene: TRBD1; v_gene: TRBV28; abundance: .; CDR3nt: TGTGCCAGCAGTTTTTCCCACAGGGGTCCAGTGGAGCAGTACTTC; CDR3aa: CASSFSHRGPVEQYF
j_gene: TRBJ2-1; d_gene: .; v_gene: TRBV9; abundance: few; CDR3nt: TGTGCCAGCAGCGTAGAAGTGTCCAGGGATTCCTACAATGAGCAGTTCTTC; CDR3aa: CASSVEVSRDSYNEQFF
j_gene: TRBJ2-1; d_gene: TRBD2; v_gene: TRBV4-3; abundance: .; CDR3nt: TGCGCCAGCAGCCCCTGGACCGGGACTAGCGGGTACAATGAGCAGTTCTTC; CDR3aa: CASSPWTGTSGYNEQFF
j_gene: TRBJ1-1; d_gene: .; v_gene: TRBV30; abundance: few; CDR3nt: TGTGCCATAGACAGGAGGTCGGGGAACACTGAAGCTTTCTTT; CDR3aa: CAIDRRSGNTEAFF
j_gene: TRBJ2-3; d_gene: .; v_gene: TRBV5-4; abundance: once; CDR3nt: TGTGCCAGCAGCTTTGGGACTTTTATCACAGATACGCAGTATTTT; CDR3aa: CASSFGTFITDTQYF
j_gene: TRBJ1-2; d_gene: TRBD1; v_gene: TRBV29-1; abundance: few; CDR3nt: TGCAGCGCCTCCGGGACAGGGCCCGGCTACACCTTC; CDR3aa: CSASGTGPGYTF
j_gene: TRBJ2-3; d_gene: TRBD2; v_gene: TRBV4-3; abundance: .; CDR3nt: TGCGCCAGCAGCCAGACTAGCGGGAGTAGAGATACGCAGTATTTT; CDR3aa: CASSQTSGSRDTQYF
j_gene: TRBJ1-5; d_gene: TRBD1; v_gene: TRBV4-1; abundance: few; CDR3nt: TGCGCCAGCAGCCAACCGGGACAGGGGGAGTATCAGCCCCAGCATTTT; CDR3aa: CASSQPGQGEYQPQHF
j_gene: TRBJ2-5; d_gene: TRBD1; v_gene: TRBV13; abundance: .; CDR3nt: TGTGCCAGCAGCTTAGAGGACAGGGGAATGAAGACCCAGTACTTC; CDR3aa: CASSLEDRGMKTQYF
j_gene: TRBJ1-5; d_gene: TRBD1; v_gene: TRBV2; abundance: .; CDR3nt: TGTGCCAGCAGTATACAGGGGAAGGGGTCTCAGCCCCAGCATTTT; CDR3aa: CASSIQGKGSQPQHF
j_gene: TRBJ1-1; d_gene: .; v_gene: TRBV28; abundance: .; CDR3nt: TGTGCCAGCAGTCCACCCTTGAGCACTGAAGCTTTCTTT; CDR3aa: CASSPPLSTEAFF
j_gene: TRBJ2-7; d_gene: .; v_gene: TRBV6-5; abundance: .; CDR3nt: TGTGCCAGCAGCTCCAACAGGGACCTGGCCTACGAGCAGTACTTC; CDR3aa: CASSSNRDLAYEQYF
j_gene: TRBJ2-7; d_gene: TRBD1; v_gene: TRBV18; abundance: few; CDR3nt: TGTGCCAGCTCACCCGGCCTAGGGACAGGGGCTGGGAGAGAGCAGTACTTC; CDR3aa: CASSPGLGTGAGREQYF
j_gene: TRBJ2-1; d_gene: .; v_gene: TRBV28; abundance: .; CDR3nt: TGTGCCAGCACTCAGGGGAATGAGCAGTTCTTC; CDR3aa: CASTQGNEQFF
j_gene: TRBJ1-1; d_gene: .; v_gene: TRBV4-1; abundance: .; CDR3nt: TGCGCCAGCAGCCAAGATCGGGGGGAACGGAGTAAGACTGAAGCTTTCTTT; CDR3aa: CASSQDRGERSKTEAFF
j_gene: TRBJ2-2; d_gene: TRBD1; v_gene: TRBV7-2; abundance: .; CDR3nt: TGTGCCAGCAGCTTCACCGGGACAGCTAACACCGGGGAGCTGTTTTTT; CDR3aa: CASSFTGTANTGELFF
j_gene: TRBJ2-5; d_gene: TRBD1; v_gene: TRBV7-3; abundance: few; CDR3nt: TGTGCCAGCAGCATAACAGGGGGCCAAGAGACCCAGTACTTC; CDR3aa: CASSITGGQETQYF